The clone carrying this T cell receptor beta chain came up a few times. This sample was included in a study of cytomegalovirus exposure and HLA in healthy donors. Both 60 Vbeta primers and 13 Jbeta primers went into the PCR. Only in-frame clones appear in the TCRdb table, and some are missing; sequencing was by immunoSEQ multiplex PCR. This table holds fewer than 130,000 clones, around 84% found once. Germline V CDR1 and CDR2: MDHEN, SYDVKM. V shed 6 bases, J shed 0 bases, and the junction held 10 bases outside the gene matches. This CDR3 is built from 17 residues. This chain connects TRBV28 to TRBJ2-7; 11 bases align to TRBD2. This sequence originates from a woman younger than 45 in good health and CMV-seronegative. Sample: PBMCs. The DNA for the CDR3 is TGTGCCAGCAGAAAGAGGATTCTAGCGGGGGGCTCCTACGAGCAGTACTTC. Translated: CASRKRILAGGSYEQYF.